Listed here are 32 T cell receptor beta chains from one sample, sequenced in a study of neurological immune-mediated disorders (dated 2019 in TCRdb). Library prep was done by 5' RACE. This sample was sequenced with an Illumina HiSeq 2500. TCRdb applied fastp at Q25 and MiXCR to the public reads, then kept only in-frame beta chains. Every entry covers one CDR3 protein and lists the most common genes and DNA from its rows. The sample table contains about 74,000 distinct CDR3 sequences; only one count was recorded for around 5.2% of them. The ten largest make up about 8% of the sample. Sequencing was performed on PBMCs. The receptor set was obtained from a man aged 18 to 30 with multiple sclerosis.

This clonotype was counted ten times or more. The chain links TRBV20-1 to TRBJ2-3; the match to TRBD2 covers 10 bases. Per the germline V gene, CDR1 is DFQATT and CDR2 is SNEGSKA (reference sequence). J was trimmed by 6 bases and V by 5 bases; bases with no gene match: 8. The CDR3 runs 14 residues. CDR3 coding DNA: TGCAGTGCTTACCTTAGCGGGGGGCCGGATACGCAGTATTTT. Translated: CSAYLSGGPDTQYF.

This clonotype was recorded many times. The chain couples TRBV4-1 to TRBJ2-6; D is ambiguous. The germline V and J ends were trimmed by 1 base and 0 bases, with 13 bases remaining between them. Germline V gene data show CDR1 as MGHRA and CDR2 as YSYEKL. The CDR3 extends over 18 amino acids. The CDR3 DNA reads TGCGCCAGCAGCCAAGGGGCGGCTCGCGACTCTGGGGCCAACGTCCTGACTTTC. Translation gives CASSQGAARDSGANVLTF.

In this sample, this clonotype turned up many times. This rearrangement joins TRBV30 to TRBJ1-1; D not certain. V was shortened by 0 bases and J by 0 bases, with 5 bases between the two germline ends. Germline values: CDR1 GTSNPN, CDR2 SVGIG (reference sequence). This CDR3 comprises 13 residues. CDR3 protein: CAWSVNLNTEAFF. Here the CDR3 DNA reads TGTGCCTGGAGTGTTAATCTGAACACTGAAGCTTTCTTT. The full variable domain, with the rest looked up from reference TRBV30 and TRBJ1-1, is SQTIHQWPATLVQPVGSPLSLECTVEGTSNPNLYWYRQAAGRGLQLLFYSVGIGQISSEVPQNLSASRPQDRQFILSSKKLLLSDSGFYLCAWSVNLNTEAFFGQGTRLTVV.

A few counts support this clonotype. A much larger clone lies one base from this, so it may be a read error. The chain employs TRBV18 and TRBJ1-3; D is possibly TRBD1 (6 bases). CDR3 size: 14 residues. CDR1 and CDR2 (germline): KGHSH, LQKENI. This CDR3 is CASSGQNIRKTIYF. CDR3 nucleotides: TGTGCCAGCTCCGGACAGAACATTCGAAAAACCATATATTTT. Combining the CDR3 with reference TRBV18 and TRBJ1-3 gives the whole variable domain NAGVMQNPRHLVRRRGQEARLRCSPMKGHSHVYWYRQLPEEGLKFMVYLQKENIIDESGMPKERFSAEFPKEGPSILRIQQVVRGDSAAYFCASSGQNIRKTIYFGEGSWLTVV.

This clonotype was seen many times. The chain links TRBV20-1 to TRBJ2-2, with D hard to call. This CDR3 has 17 residues. V was shortened by 4 bases and J by 6 bases, with 24 bases between the two germline ends. Germline values: CDR1 DFQATT, CDR2 SNEGSKA (reference sequence). The DNA for the CDR3 is TGCAGTGCTATGTCCCAGACTGGAGCGACCACGTCCGGGGAGCTGTTTTTT. Protein sequence: CSAMSQTGATTSGELFF.

This clonotype was found many times. This chain connects TRBV20-1 to TRBJ1-5; no firm D call. Germline V gives CDR1 DFQATT, CDR2 SNEGSKA (reference sequence). V was cut by 3 bases and J by 3 bases, with 12 bases left in between. This CDR3 has 14 amino acids. The CDR3 protein is CSARPPGSNQPQHF. CDR3 coding DNA: TGCAGTGCTAGGCCCCCGGGATCCAATCAGCCCCAGCATTTT.

This clonotype has only a few counts. CDR3 protein: CASSLGYGTQNPPHEQYF. For the CDR3, the DNA is TGCGCCAGCAGCTTGGGTTATGGGACCCAAAACCCCCCGCACGAGCAGTACTTC. The rearrangement uses TRBV5-1 and TRBJ2-7, with D perhaps given as TRBD1 or TRBD2 (5 bases each). The germline V and J ends were trimmed by 0 bases and 5 bases, with 24 bases remaining between them. The CDR3 is made up of 18 amino acids. Germline values: CDR1 SGHRS, CDR2 YFSETQ.

This clonotype was counted at least ten times. V is TRBV6-6 and J is TRBJ1-5; D gene uncertain. The germline V and J ends were trimmed by 2 bases and 2 bases, with 13 bases remaining between them. CDR1 and CDR2 (germline): MNHNY, SVGAGI (reference sequence). There are 16 residues in the CDR3. DNA of the CDR3: TGTGCCAGCAGTTACAGGGAGGCGGGCGGCAATCAGCCCCAGCATTTT. Translation: CASSYREAGGNQPQHF.

The J gene is TRBJ2-1, the V gene TRBV7-2; 8 bases align to TRBD2. This CDR3 is 15 amino acids long. CDR1 is SGHTA and CDR2 is FQGNSA in the germline V gene. J lost 8 bases, V lost 1 base, and 7 bases had no gene match. CDR3 residues: CASSLVGAGVDEQFF. In DNA, the CDR3 is TGTGCCAGCAGCTTAGTTGGAGCGGGAGTGGATGAGCAGTTCTTC.

Ten or more counts support this clonotype. The V and J genes are TRBV11-2 and TRBJ1-2; no clear D gene. Germline-derived CDR1 and CDR2 are SGHAT and FQNNGV. The V end was cut by 4 bases, the J end by 2 bases, with 14 bases between. This CDR3 is built from 15 residues. CDR3 nucleotide sequence: TGTGCCAGCAGCTCAAACAGAAGGAGGAACTATGGCTACACCTTC. Its protein product is CASSSNRRRNYGYTF.

This clonotype occurred many times. The chain carries TRBV25-1 and TRBJ2-2; no reliable D call. There are 15 residues in the CDR3. CDR1 MGHDK and CDR2 SYGVNS come from the germline V gene. V lost 2 bases and J lost 7, with 14 bases in between. The CDR3 loop is CASSETLTLGGELFF. The CDR3 DNA reads as TGTGCCAGCAGTGAAACTCTGACCCTGGGCGGGGAGCTGTTTTTT. The entire variable domain, with the rest obtained from reference TRBV25-1 and TRBJ2-2, is as follows: EADIYQTPRYLVIGTGKKITLECSQTMGHDKMYWYQQDPGMELHLIHYSYGVNSTEKGDLSSESTVSRIRTEHFPLTLESARPSHTSQYLCASSETLTLGGELFFGEGSRLTVL.

This clonotype was counted at least ten times. The chain carries TRBV27 and TRBJ1-2; 7 bases fit TRBD1. Per germline, CDR1 MNHEY and CDR2 SMNVEV (reference sequence). The CDR3 sequence is 13 residues long. After removal of 4 bases from V and 6 bases from J, the junction contained 5 bases not matched to a gene. Here the CDR3 reads CASSSTDRDGYTF. CDR3 in DNA: TGTGCCAGCAGTTCTACCGACAGGGATGGCTACACCTTC.

This clonotype occurred many times. The junction shows a germline mismatch at one end, possibly a read error. This chain uses TRBV7-7 with TRBJ2-7, with a tentative D call TRBD1 (6 bases). The CDR3 is 13 amino acids. CDR1 is SSHAT, CDR2 FNYEAQ, per germline (reference sequence). CDR3 protein: CASSLDRLGEQYF. DNA of the CDR3: TGTGCTAGCAGCTTAGACAGGCTAGGGGAGCAGTACTTC.

This clonotype was seen ten or more times. The CDR3 protein is CASSQRAGYYEQYF. The CDR3 DNA reads as TGTGCCAGCAGCCAGAGGGCAGGTTACTACGAGCAGTACTTC. The rearrangement joins TRBV25-1 to TRBJ2-7; possible D gene TRBD2, 5 bases. The CDR3 covers 14 residues. Looked up from germline, CDR1 is MGHDK and CDR2 is SYGVNS. Deletions cut 6 bases from V and 3 bases from J, with 15 bases between.

This clonotype has at least ten counts. CDR3 sequence: CSARGLGGGGYTF. The CDR3 nucleotides are TGCAGTGCTAGAGGTCTGGGAGGAGGTGGCTACACCTTC. V and J are TRBV20-1 and TRBJ1-2; D uncertain. V was shortened by 1 base and J by 7 bases, with 13 bases between the two germline ends. The germline gives CDR1 DFQATT, CDR2 SNEGSKA (reference sequence). This CDR3 has 13 residues.

This clonotype has only a few counts. A junction boundary mismatches the germline segment, possibly from a read error. V usage is TRBV9 and J usage is TRBJ1-6; possible D gene TRBD1, 5 bases. CDR3 size: 15 residues. From germline, CDR1 is SGDLS and CDR2 YYNGEE. The CDR3 DNA sequence: TGTGCCAGCAGCGTAATGGGGCCCGGGGATTCACCCCTCAACTTT. It encodes CASSVMGPGDSPLNF.

There are many counts of this clonotype. Compared with germline, one end of the junction differs, possibly owing to a read error. The chain joins TRBV12-3 or TRBV12-4 to TRBJ1-5; TRBD1 aligns across 9 bases. CDR3 length: 14 amino acids. CDR3 DNA sequence: TGTGCCAGCAGTTTTACAGGGGGCGTCCAGCCCCAGAATTTT. This codes for CASSFTGGVQPQNF.

There are many counts of this clonotype. This chain uses TRBV7-2 with TRBJ2-7; TRBD2 matches at 7 bases. The CDR3 has 13 amino acids. Germline V gene lookup returns CDR1 SGHTA and CDR2 FQGNSA. The junction had 5 bases not matched to a gene; V was cut back by 2 bases and J by 7 bases. CDR3 DNA: TGTGCCAGCAGCTTAAGCGGGGTGGGAGAGCAGTACTTC. Encoded protein: CASSLSGVGEQYF. Filled out from reference TRBV7-2 and TRBJ2-7, the complete variable domain reads GAGVSQSPSNKVTEKGKDVELRCDPISGHTALYWYRQSLGQGLEFLIYFQGNSAPDKSGLPSDRFSAERTGGSVSTLTIQRTQQEDSAVYLCASSLSGVGEQYFGPGTRLTVT.

This clonotype showed up many times. The rearrangement joins TRBV5-1 to TRBJ2-7; D is perhaps TRBD1 (5 bases). The CDR3 loop spans 13 amino acids. V was clipped by 0 bases and J by 4 bases, with 8 bases between them. Germline assignment: CDR1 SGHRS and CDR2 YFSETQ. The CDR3 sequence: CASSLGQNYEQYF. In nucleotides, the CDR3 is TGCGCCAGCAGCTTGGGACAGAATTACGAGCAGTACTTC.

This clonotype was counted many times. V gene TRBV24-1 combines with J gene TRBJ1-2; 7 positions agree with TRBD1. The CDR3 has 13 amino acids. Per the germline V gene, CDR1 is KGHDR and CDR2 is SFDVKD. V lost 7 bases, J lost 8 bases, and 9 bases stayed unmatched. The DNA for the CDR3 is TGTGCCACCAGCCCAGGAGACAGGGAAGGCTACACCTTC. Translation gives CATSPGDREGYTF.

This clonotype was detected many times. The chain joins TRBV19 to TRBJ1-5, with D unresolved. Trimming left V 1 base short and J 7 bases short, with 8 bases between. CDR3 length: 13 amino acids. Germline CDR1 reads LNHDA; CDR2 reads SQIVND (reference sequence). For the CDR3, the DNA is TGTGCCAGTAGTATAGGCAGACCCCAGCCCCAGCATTTT. Protein: CASSIGRPQPQHF.

This clonotype was seen many times. V and J are TRBV12-3 or TRBV12-4 and TRBJ2-7; 7 bases are shared with TRBD2. This CDR3 is built from 14 residues. The V segment lost 3 bases and the J segment 2 bases; nucleotides outside the gene matches: 4. CDR3 DNA sequence: TGTGCCAGCAGTTTGGGAGGGGCCACCTACGAGCAGTACTTC. It is translated as CASSLGGATYEQYF.

At least ten counts were recorded for this clonotype. The chain joins TRBV28 to TRBJ2-3, with D possibly matching TRBD1 (6 bases). CDR3 length: 15 residues. In germline, CDR1 is MDHEN, CDR2 SYDVKM. Trimming pared 8 bases from V and 4 bases from J, leaving 19 bases between. The CDR3 is CASAPARQAPDTQYF. DNA for the CDR3: TGTGCCAGCGCTCCGGCGAGACAGGCTCCAGATACGCAGTATTTT.

This clonotype was recorded at least ten times. One end of the junction does not line up with germline, which may come from a read error. The chain uses TRBV6-5 and TRBJ1-2, with D tentatively TRBD1 (5 bases). Germline V CDR1 and CDR2: MNHEY, SVGAGI. The CDR3 is 15 amino acids. CDR3 DNA: TGTGCCAGCAGTTACACCACCGGGCTCGGGGGTGGCTGCACCTTC. Translated, it gives CASSYTTGLGGGCTF.

This clonotype occurred many times. The chain links TRBV5-1 to TRBJ2-2; D is unresolved. The CDR3 totals 17 residues. Germline V lookup: CDR1 SGHRS, CDR2 YFSETQ. Trimming shortened V by 1 base and J by 2 bases, and 15 bases separated the two germline ends. The CDR3 loop is CASSLWIGNSNTGELFF. The CDR3 bases are TGCGCCAGCAGCTTGTGGATAGGGAACAGTAACACCGGGGAGCTGTTTTTT.

This clonotype showed up many times. This chain uses TRBV7-3 with TRBJ2-1; D not certain. V was clipped by 2 bases and J by 8 bases, with 4 bases between them. This CDR3 region has 11 residues. Germline CDR1 reads SGHTA; CDR2 reads FQGTGA. The CDR3 loop reads CASSLGHEQFF. CDR3 in DNA: TGTGCCAGCAGCTTAGGACATGAGCAGTTCTTC.

This clonotype has a count of ten or more. The V and J genes are TRBV2 and TRBJ2-2; unclear D gene. In germline, CDR1 is SNHLY, CDR2 FYNNEI. CDR3 length equals 15 residues. The ends were cut back, 3 bases at V and 1 base at J, with 9 bases in the middle. The chain's CDR3 is CASSDQPLNTGELFF. Here the CDR3 DNA reads TGTGCCAGCAGTGACCAACCCTTGAACACCGGGGAGCTGTTTTTT.

This clonotype was counted many times. The chain uses TRBV14 and TRBJ1-2; D gene uncertain. Trimming removed 1 base at V and 8 bases at J, with 11 bases between. The CDR3 is 13 residues long. The germline V gene encodes CDR1 SGHDN and CDR2 FVKESK. CDR3 bases: TGTGCCAGCAGCCAAGTCCTACTTTCGGGCTACACCTTC. Encoded protein: CASSQVLLSGYTF.

The CDR3 DNA follows: TGTGCCAGCTCCAGGGGGGCTGCCAAAAACATTCAGTACTTC. It translates to CASSRGAAKNIQYF. The chain carries TRBV28 and TRBJ2-4; D may be TRBD1 (7 bases). V was shortened by 8 bases and J by 1 base, with 12 bases between the two germline ends. Germline CDR1 MDHEN, CDR2 SYDVKM. This CDR3 spans 14 amino acids.

In its sample, this clonotype was seen many times. The rearrangement uses TRBV29-1 and TRBJ1-2; D unclear. The CDR3 runs to 14 residues. V was pared by 7 bases and J by 5 bases, with 20 bases between. Looked up from germline, CDR1 is SQVTM and CDR2 is ANQGSEA. The CDR3 reads CSALDGYNSYGYTF. The CDR3, as DNA: TGCAGCGCCCTGGACGGCTATAATTCGTATGGCTACACCTTC.

V is TRBV4-2 and J is TRBJ1-3; 8 bases align to TRBD1. CDR1 is LGHNA, CDR2 YNFKEQ, per germline. Trimming cost V 1 base and J 9 bases; bases outside gene matches: 8. This CDR3 has 15 residues. CDR3 sequence: CASSQGQGATSTIYF. DNA for the CDR3: TGTGCCAGCAGCCAAGGGCAGGGGGCGACTTCCACCATATATTTT.

This clonotype was recorded a few times. Mismatch with germline at one junction end may stem from a read error. V is TRBV10-3 and J is TRBJ1-5; the D is unclear. Germline V gene data show CDR1 as ENHRY and CDR2 as SYGVKD. The CDR3 contains 15 residues. The CDR3 DNA follows: TGTGCCATCAGCCCGGTGGGTGCCGCAGATCAGCCCCAGAATTTT. The encoded protein is CAISPVGAADQPQNF.